These T cell receptor beta chains were read from a single sample in a study of cytomegalovirus exposure and HLA in healthy donors. Generated by immunoSEQ multiplex PCR, the TCRdb table keeps only in-frame clones and is missing some. This sample has about 210,000 clones, with around 83% found just once. Sequences were obtained from PBMCs. These receptor sequences come from a girl under 10 years old in good health and CMV-seronegative. The CDR3 runs from the conserved cysteine through the conserved F or W. D genes are given only for firm matches. The size of a clone is reported for some rows only, either as once, few or many, or as a class for expanded clones.

>.|TRBV6-5|.|TRBJ2-1
TGTGTCAGCAGTGCCTTTTTCCGGGGCAATGAGCAGTTCTTC
CVSSAFFRGNEQFF
>.|TRBV7-9|.|TRBJ2-3
TGTGCCAGCAGCTTAGCAGACAGTTGGGGCACAGATACGCAGTATTTT
CASSLADSWGTDTQYF
>TRBD1|TRBV6-5|.|TRBJ2-7
TGTGCCAGCACCGGACAGGCCTACGAGCAGTACTTC
CASTGQAYEQYF
>TRBD1|TRBV29-1|.|TRBJ2-6
TGCAGCGTTGAAGCGACAGGGGGCGCTGGGGCCAACGTCCTGACTTTC
CSVEATGGAGANVLTF
>TRBD1|TRBV7-9|once|TRBJ2-7
TGTGCCAGCAGCGGACAGTTAGGGACAGGGGGCTTGTTATACGAGCAGTACTTC
CASSGQLGTGGLLYEQYF
>.|TRBV2|once|TRBJ1-5
TGTGCCAGCAGTGAACAGGGGCTAAATCAGCCCCAGCATTTT
CASSEQGLNQPQHF
>.|TRBV4-1|.|TRBJ2-7
TGCGCCAGCAGCCAACCTACGACAGGATACGAGCAGTACTTC
CASSQPTTGYEQYF
>.|TRBV28|few|TRBJ1-2
TGTGCCAGCAGTTTAGGGGGAGGAGATGGCTACACCTTC
CASSLGGGDGYTF
>TRBD2|TRBV7-9|.|TRBJ2-2
TGTGCCAGCAGCCGTAGCGGGCTCGCGAACACCGGGGAGCTGTTTTTT
CASSRSGLANTGELFF
>TRBD1|TRBV11-2|.|TRBJ2-7
TGTGCCAGCAGCAACAGGGGGCGTCCCGAGCAGTACTTC
CASSNRGRPEQYF
>.|TRBV5-1|.|TRBJ2-1
TGCGCCAGCAGCTCCCCCGGTCAGGGGAATGAGCAGTTCTTC
CASSSPGQGNEQFF